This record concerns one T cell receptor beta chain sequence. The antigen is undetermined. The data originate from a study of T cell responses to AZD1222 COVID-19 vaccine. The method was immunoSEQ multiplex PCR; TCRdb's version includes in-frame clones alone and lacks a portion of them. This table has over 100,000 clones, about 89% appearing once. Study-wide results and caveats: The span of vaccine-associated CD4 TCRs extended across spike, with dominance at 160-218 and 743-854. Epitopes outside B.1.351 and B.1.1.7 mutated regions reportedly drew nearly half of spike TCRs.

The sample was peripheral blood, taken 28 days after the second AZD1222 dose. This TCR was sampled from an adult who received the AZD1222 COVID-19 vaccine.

The CDR3 is CASSLGPGNEQFF. In DNA form, the CDR3 reads TGTGCCAGCAGCTTGGGTCCAGGGAATGAGCAGTTCTTC. The chain recombines TRBV7-9 with TRBJ2-1; D is possibly TRBD1 (5 bases). Germline V CDR1 and CDR2: SEHNR, FQNEAQ (reference sequence). V lost 3 bases and J lost 7, with 10 bases in between. The CDR3 covers 13 residues.